This TCR beta chain emerged from a study of cytomegalovirus exposure and HLA in healthy donors. Study details: An early data release held about 85 million unique TCRs from HLA-typed donors. Study-level points and caveats: In an earlier analysis, most TCR beta V segments were productive about 87% or about 30% of the time. The authors enumerated roughly 180 TCR beta chains as linked to cytomegalovirus.

This clone was counted a few times. Its antigen is as yet unknown. Unmatched junction bases numbered 1, after V lost 4 bases and J lost 4 bases. Per germline, CDR1 MRHNA and CDR2 SNTAGT. This CDR3 spans 15 amino acids. Primers: 60 Vbeta forward and 13 Jbeta reverse. Some clones are missing from TCRdb's copy, which holds only in-frame ones; the method was immunoSEQ multiplex PCR. Of roughly 130,000 clones listed, around 80% are singletons. The specimen sequenced was PBMCs. The rearrangement links TRBV6-4 to TRBJ2-3; 14 bases agree with TRBD2. The TCR sequence derives from a woman between 45 and 60 years old in good health and CMV-seropositive. CDR3 sequence: CASSATSGGADTQYF. DNA for the CDR3: TGTGCCAGCAGTGCGACTAGCGGGGGGGCAGATACGCAGTATTTT.